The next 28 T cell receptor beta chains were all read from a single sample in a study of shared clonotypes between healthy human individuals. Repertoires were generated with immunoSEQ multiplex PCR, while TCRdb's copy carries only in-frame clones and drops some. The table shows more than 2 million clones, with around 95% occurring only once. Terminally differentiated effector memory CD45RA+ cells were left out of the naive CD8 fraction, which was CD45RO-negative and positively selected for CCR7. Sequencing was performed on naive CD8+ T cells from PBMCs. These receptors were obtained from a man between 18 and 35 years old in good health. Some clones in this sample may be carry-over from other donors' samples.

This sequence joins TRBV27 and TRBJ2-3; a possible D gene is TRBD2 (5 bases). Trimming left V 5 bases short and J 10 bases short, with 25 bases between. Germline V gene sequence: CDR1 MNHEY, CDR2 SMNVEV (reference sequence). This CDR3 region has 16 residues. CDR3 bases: TGTGCCAGCAGTCCCCACGCGACCTTCACTAGTGTGGCGCAGTATTTT. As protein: CASSPHATFTSVAQYF.

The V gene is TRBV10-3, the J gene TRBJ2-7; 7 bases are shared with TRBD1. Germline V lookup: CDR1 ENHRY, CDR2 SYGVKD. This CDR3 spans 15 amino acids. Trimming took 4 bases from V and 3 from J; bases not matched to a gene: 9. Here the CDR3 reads CAISAQTGTVYEQYF. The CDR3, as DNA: TGTGCCATCAGTGCCCAGACAGGGACAGTCTACGAGCAGTACTTC.

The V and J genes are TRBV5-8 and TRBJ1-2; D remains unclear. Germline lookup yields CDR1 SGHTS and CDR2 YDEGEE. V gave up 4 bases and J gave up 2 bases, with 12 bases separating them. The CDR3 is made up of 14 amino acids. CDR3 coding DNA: TGTGCCAGCAGCCAAGGGCCGACGAACTATGGCTACACCTTC. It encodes CASSQGPTNYGYTF.

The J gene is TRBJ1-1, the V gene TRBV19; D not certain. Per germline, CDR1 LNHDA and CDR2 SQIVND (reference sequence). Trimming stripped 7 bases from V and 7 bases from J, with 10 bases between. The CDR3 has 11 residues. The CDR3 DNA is TGTGCCAGTACTGGCCGGTTTGAAGCTTTCTTT. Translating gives CASTGRFEAFF.

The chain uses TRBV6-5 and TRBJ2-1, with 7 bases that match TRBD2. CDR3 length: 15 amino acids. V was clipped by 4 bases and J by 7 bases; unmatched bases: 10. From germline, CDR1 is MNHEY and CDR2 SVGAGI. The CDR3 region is CASSFWGEGRNEQFF. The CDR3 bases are TGTGCCAGCAGTTTTTGGGGGGAGGGACGAAATGAGCAGTTCTTC.

The CDR3 here is CSVEQPGTSGFYEQYF. DNA of the CDR3: TGCAGCGTTGAGCAGCCCGGGACTAGCGGTTTCTACGAGCAGTACTTC. This chain joins TRBV29-1 and TRBJ2-7, with 11 nucleotides matching TRBD2. This CDR3 has 16 amino acids. Germline V gene lookup returns CDR1 SQVTM and CDR2 ANQGSEA. Trimming cost V 3 bases and J 3 bases; bases outside gene matches: 10.

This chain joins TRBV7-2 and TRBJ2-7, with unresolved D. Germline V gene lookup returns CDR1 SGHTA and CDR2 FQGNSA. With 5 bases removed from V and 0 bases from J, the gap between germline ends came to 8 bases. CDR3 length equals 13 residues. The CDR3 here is CASSDRVSYEQYF. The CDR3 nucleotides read TGTGCCAGCAGCGACCGAGTCTCCTACGAGCAGTACTTC. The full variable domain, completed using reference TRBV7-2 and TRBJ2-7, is GAGVSQSPSNKVTEKGKDVELRCDPISGHTALYWYRQSLGQGLEFLIYFQGNSAPDKSGLPSDRFSAERTGGSVSTLTIQRTQQEDSAVYLCASSDRVSYEQYFGPGTRLTVT.

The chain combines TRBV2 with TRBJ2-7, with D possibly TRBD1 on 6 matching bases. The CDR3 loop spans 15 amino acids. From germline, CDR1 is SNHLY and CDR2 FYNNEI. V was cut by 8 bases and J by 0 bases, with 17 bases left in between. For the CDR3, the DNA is TGTGCCAGCGTTAAGGGGCAGGGGAGCTCCTACGAGCAGTACTTC. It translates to CASVKGQGSSYEQYF. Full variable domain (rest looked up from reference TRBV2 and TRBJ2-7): EPEVTQTPSHQVTQMGQEVILRCVPISNHLYFYWYRQILGQKVEFLVSFYNNEISEKSEIFDDQFSVERPDGSNFTLKIRSTKLEDSAMYFCASVKGQGSSYEQYFGPGTRLTVT.

CDR3 sequence (DNA): TGTGCCAGCAGCTTGGGGGTATTACAGGGGAGCGGCGAGCAGTACTTC. Its translation: CASSLGVLQGSGEQYF. The V and J genes are TRBV5-6 and TRBJ2-7; 7 bases agree with TRBD1. V lost 0 bases and J lost 6; bases outside the gene matches: 12. Germline-derived CDR1 and CDR2 are SGHDT and YYEEEE. The CDR3 sequence is 16 residues long. Drawing the rest from reference TRBV5-6 and TRBJ2-7, the complete variable domain is DAGVTQSPTHLIKTRGQQVTLRCSPKSGHDTVSWYQQALGQGPQFIFQYYEEEERQRGNFPDRFSGHQFPNYSSELNVNALLLGDSALYLCASSLGVLQGSGEQYFGPGTRLTVT.

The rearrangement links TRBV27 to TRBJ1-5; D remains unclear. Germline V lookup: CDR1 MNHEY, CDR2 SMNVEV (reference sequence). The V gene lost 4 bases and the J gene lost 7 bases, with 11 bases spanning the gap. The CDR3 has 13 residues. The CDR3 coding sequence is TGTGCCAGCAGTTCCAACGGCGACCAGCCCCAGCATTTT. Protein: CASSSNGDQPQHF.

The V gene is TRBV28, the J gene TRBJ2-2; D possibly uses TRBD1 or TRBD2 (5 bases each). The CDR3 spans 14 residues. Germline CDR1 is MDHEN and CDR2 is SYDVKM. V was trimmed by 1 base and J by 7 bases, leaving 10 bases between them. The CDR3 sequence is CASSLLRGLGELFF. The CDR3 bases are TGTGCCAGCAGTTTATTGAGGGGTCTCGGGGAGCTGTTTTTT.

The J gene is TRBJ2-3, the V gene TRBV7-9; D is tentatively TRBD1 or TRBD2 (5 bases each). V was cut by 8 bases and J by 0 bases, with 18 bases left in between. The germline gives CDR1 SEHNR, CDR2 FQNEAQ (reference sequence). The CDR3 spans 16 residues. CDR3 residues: CASSLGDAHSTDTQYF. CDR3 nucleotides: TGTGCCAGCTCCCTTGGGGACGCACATAGCACAGATACGCAGTATTTT.

As DNA, the CDR3 is TGTGCCAGCAGTCCAACCGGGACAGCCGCCGAGCAGTACTTC. As protein: CASSPTGTAAEQYF. This sequence joins TRBV28 and TRBJ2-7; TRBD1 matches at 7 bases. V lost 5 bases, J lost 6 bases, and 10 bases stayed unmatched. Germline V gene data show CDR1 as MDHEN and CDR2 as SYDVKM. CDR3 length: 14 residues.

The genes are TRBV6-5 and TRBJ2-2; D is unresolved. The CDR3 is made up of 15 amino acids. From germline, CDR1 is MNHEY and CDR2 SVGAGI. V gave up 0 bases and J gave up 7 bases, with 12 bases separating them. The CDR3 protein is CASSYSIRGHGELFF. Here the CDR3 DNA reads TGTGCCAGCAGTTACTCGATACGAGGCCACGGGGAGCTGTTTTTT.

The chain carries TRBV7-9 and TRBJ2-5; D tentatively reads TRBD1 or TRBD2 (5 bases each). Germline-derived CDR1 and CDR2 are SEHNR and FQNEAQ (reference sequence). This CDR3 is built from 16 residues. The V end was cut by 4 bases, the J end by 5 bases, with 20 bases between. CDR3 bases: TGTGCCAGCAGCTCCCCCGGGACCGGCAAGGGGGAGACCCAGTACTTC. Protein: CASSSPGTGKGETQYF. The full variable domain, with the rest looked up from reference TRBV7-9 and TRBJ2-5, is DTGVSQNPRHKITKRGQNVTFRCDPISEHNRLYWYRQTLGQGPEFLTYFQNEAQLEKSRLLSDRFSAERPKGSFSTLEIQRTEQGDSAMYLCASSSPGTGKGETQYFGPGTRLLVL.

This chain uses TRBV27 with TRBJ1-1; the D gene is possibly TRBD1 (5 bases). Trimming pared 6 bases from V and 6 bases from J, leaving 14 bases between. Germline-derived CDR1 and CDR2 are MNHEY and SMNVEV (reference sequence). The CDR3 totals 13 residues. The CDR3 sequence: CASSRGRDPEAFF. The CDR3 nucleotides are TGTGCCAGCAGCCGGGGCCGGGACCCTGAAGCTTTCTTT.

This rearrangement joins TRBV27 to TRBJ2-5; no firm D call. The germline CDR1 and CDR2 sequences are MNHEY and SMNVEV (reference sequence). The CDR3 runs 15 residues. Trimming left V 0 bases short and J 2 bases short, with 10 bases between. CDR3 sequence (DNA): TGTGCCAGCAGTTTATCGTTTTCGGGTCAAGAGACCCAGTACTTC. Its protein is CASSLSFSGQETQYF.

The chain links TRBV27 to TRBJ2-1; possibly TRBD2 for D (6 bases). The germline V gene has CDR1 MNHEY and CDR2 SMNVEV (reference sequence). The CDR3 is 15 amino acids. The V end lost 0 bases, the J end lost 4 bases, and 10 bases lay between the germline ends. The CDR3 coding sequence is TGTGCCAGCAGTTTATCTCGGCTAGCGTACAATGAGCAGTTCTTC. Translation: CASSLSRLAYNEQFF.

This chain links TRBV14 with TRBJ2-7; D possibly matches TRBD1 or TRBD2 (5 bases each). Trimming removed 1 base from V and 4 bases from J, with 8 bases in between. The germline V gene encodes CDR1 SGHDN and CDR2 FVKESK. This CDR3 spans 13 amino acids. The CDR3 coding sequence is TGTGCCAGCAGCCAAGTCTGGGGGTACGAGCAGTACTTC. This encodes CASSQVWGYEQYF.

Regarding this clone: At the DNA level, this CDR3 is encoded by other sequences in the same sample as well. CDR3 DNA: TGTGCCAGCAGCCTCCTTGGGAGGGAAGCTTTCTTT. Translating gives CASSLLGREAFF. The J gene is TRBJ1-1, the V gene TRBV27; no firm D call. The V gene lost 6 bases and the J gene lost 8 bases, with 13 bases spanning the gap. CDR1 and CDR2 (germline): MNHEY, SMNVEV (reference sequence). This CDR3 is 12 amino acids long.

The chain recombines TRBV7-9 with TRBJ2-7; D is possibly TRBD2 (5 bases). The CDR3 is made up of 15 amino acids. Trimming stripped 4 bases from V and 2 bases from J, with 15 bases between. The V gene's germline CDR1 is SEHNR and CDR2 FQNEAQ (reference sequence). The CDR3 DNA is TGTGCCAGCAGCTCCCGGGATCCTCGCCCCTACGAGCAGTACTTC. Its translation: CASSSRDPRPYEQYF.

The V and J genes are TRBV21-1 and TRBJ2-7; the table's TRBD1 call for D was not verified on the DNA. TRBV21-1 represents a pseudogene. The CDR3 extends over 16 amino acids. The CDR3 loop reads CASSKERDRGFYEQYF. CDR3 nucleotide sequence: TGTGCCAGCAGCAAAGAAAGGGACAGGGGCTTCTACGAGCAGTACTTC.

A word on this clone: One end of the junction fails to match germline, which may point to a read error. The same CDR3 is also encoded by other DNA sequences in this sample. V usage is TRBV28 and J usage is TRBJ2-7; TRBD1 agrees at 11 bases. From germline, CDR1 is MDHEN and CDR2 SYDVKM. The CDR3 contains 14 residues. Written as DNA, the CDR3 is TGTGCCAGCAGTTTAGGACAGGGGGCCTATGAGCAGTACTTC. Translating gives CASSLGQGAYEQYF.

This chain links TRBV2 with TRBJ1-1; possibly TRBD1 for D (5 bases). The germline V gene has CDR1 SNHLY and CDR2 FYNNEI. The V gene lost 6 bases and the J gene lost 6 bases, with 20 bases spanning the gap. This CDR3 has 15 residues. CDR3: CASSPGGSPGAEAFF. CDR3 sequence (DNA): TGTGCCAGCAGCCCGGGAGGCTCCCCGGGGGCTGAAGCTTTCTTT.

CDR3 sequence: CASSYDRAGSETQYF. CDR3 nucleotide sequence: TGTGCCAGCAGTTACGACAGGGCGGGGTCAGAGACCCAGTACTTC. The genes are TRBV6-5 and TRBJ2-5, with D perhaps TRBD1 (7 bases). The germline gives CDR1 MNHEY, CDR2 SVGAGI. V dropped 2 bases and J dropped 4 bases, with 14 bases sitting between them. CDR3 length: 15 amino acids.

CDR3 nucleotide sequence: TGTGCCAGCAGATCGGGGACAGCGATTTCTGGAAACACCATATATTTT. Amino acid sequence: CASRSGTAISGNTIYF. The V and J genes are TRBV27 and TRBJ1-3, with TRBD1 matching over 7 bases. Germline lookup yields CDR1 MNHEY and CDR2 SMNVEV (reference sequence). This CDR3 has 16 amino acids. With 6 bases clipped from V and 1 base from J, the junction kept 9 bases outside the gene matches.

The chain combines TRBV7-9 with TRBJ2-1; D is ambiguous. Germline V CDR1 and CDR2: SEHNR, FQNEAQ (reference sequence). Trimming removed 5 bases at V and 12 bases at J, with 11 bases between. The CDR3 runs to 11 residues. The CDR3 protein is CASSQQMGQFF. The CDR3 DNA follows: TGTGCCAGCAGCCAGCAGATGGGGCAGTTCTTC. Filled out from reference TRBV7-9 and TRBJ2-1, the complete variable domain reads DTGVSQNPRHKITKRGQNVTFRCDPISEHNRLYWYRQTLGQGPEFLTYFQNEAQLEKSRLLSDRFSAERPKGSFSTLEIQRTEQGDSAMYLCASSQQMGQFFGPGTRLTVL.

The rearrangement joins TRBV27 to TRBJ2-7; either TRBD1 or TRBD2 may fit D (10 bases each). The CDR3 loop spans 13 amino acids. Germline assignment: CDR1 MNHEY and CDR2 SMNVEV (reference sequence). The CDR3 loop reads CAAAGGTGVEQYF. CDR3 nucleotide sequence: TGTGCAGCAGCGGGAGGGACAGGGGTCGAGCAGTACTTC.